The 30 T cell receptor beta chains given below trace back to one sample, sequenced in a study of cytomegalovirus exposure and HLA in healthy donors (dated by TCRdb to the late 2010s). The receptor library was made with the immunoSEQ multiplex PCR assay. The multiplex PCR relied on a mix of 60 forward primers for TCR Vbeta segments and 13 reverse primers for TCR Jbeta segments. In TCRdb, the immuneACCESS table is reduced to in-frame sequences with V and J assigned. These tables do not hold every clone; where another copy was compared, an unresolved V gene accounts for under half, and the others remain unexplained. The sample has about 100,000 clones on record, around 82% of them singletons. The top ten hold under 2% of the sample. The source material was PBMCs. The receptor source for this set is a woman between 40 and 55 years old in good health and CMV-seronegative.

This chain uses TRBV5-1 with TRBJ2-4; no clear D. CDR1 and CDR2 (germline): SGHRS, YFSETQ. This CDR3 is built from 15 residues. V lost 0 bases and J 0 bases, leaving 7 bases between the germline ends. The CDR3 region has the DNA TGCGCCAGCAGCTTGGGTGGCCTAGCCAAAAACATTCAGTACTTC. Translated: CASSLGGLAKNIQYF. Together with reference TRBV5-1 and TRBJ2-4, the CDR3 gives the full variable domain: KAGVTQTPRYLIKTRGQQVTLSCSPISGHRSVSWYQQTPGQGLQFLFEYFSETQRNKGNFPGRFSGRQFSNSRSEMNVSTLELGDSALYLCASSLGGLAKNIQYFGAGTRLSVL.

This clone has only a few counts. The V gene is TRBV28, the J gene TRBJ1-2, with 8 bases fitting TRBD1. This CDR3 region has 14 residues. The J segment lost 8 bases and the V segment lost 8 bases, leaving 13 bases of the junction unmatched. Germline V lookup: CDR1 MDHEN, CDR2 SYDVKM. This CDR3 is CASGRGVGDRGYTF. The CDR3 nucleotides read TGTGCCAGCGGACGAGGCGTTGGGGACAGGGGCTACACCTTC.

The chain joins TRBV30 to TRBJ1-4, with D hard to call. V lost 2 bases to trimming and J lost 6 bases, with 13 bases between them. The CDR3 is made up of 14 amino acids. Germline V gives CDR1 GTSNPN, CDR2 SVGIG (reference sequence). This CDR3 reads CAWSPGINHEKLFF. The CDR3 DNA follows: TGTGCCTGGAGTCCCGGGATTAATCATGAAAAACTGTTTTTT.

V gene TRBV15 combines with J gene TRBJ2-2; D call uncertain. Trimming pared 4 bases from V and 1 base from J, leaving 4 bases between. Germline lookup yields CDR1 LNHNV and CDR2 YYDKDF (reference sequence). The length of the CDR3 is 13 residues. In DNA form, the CDR3 reads TGTGCCACCAGCACCCAGAACACCGGGGAGCTGTTTTTT. The encoded protein is CATSTQNTGELFF.

The rearrangement uses TRBV7-9 and TRBJ1-3; no definite D call. The V end lost 2 bases, the J end lost 0 bases, and 5 bases lay between the germline ends. The CDR3 runs 14 residues. CDR1 and CDR2 (germline): SEHNR, FQNEAQ (reference sequence). CDR3 sequence reads: CASSLSTSGNTIYF. DNA for the CDR3: TGTGCCAGCAGCTTAAGCACCTCTGGAAACACCATATATTTT.

The table lists this clone with a few counts. The chain combines TRBV7-9 with TRBJ2-5; TRBD2 matches 9 bases. CDR1 SEHNR and CDR2 FQNEAQ come from the germline V gene (reference sequence). The CDR3 loop spans 15 amino acids. V shed 1 base and J 3 bases; nucleotides not matched to a gene: 3. CDR3 coding DNA: TGTGCCAGCAGCTTAGGTGTAGCGGGAGAAGAGACCCAGTACTTC. It is translated as CASSLGVAGEETQYF.

This rearrangement joins TRBV28 to TRBJ2-3; TRBD1 matches 10 bases. CDR3 size: 16 residues. The V and J ends lost 1 base and 6 bases, in that order; junction bases with no gene match: 7. Germline V lookup: CDR1 MDHEN, CDR2 SYDVKM. The DNA for the CDR3 is TGTGCCAGCAGTTTATCTAGGGACAGGGGAAGCGATACGCAGTATTTT. This sequence encodes CASSLSRDRGSDTQYF.

This clone occurred once. The chain couples TRBV18 to TRBJ1-4, with 7 bases matching TRBD1. CDR3 size: 15 residues. Germline V lookup: CDR1 KGHSH, CDR2 LQKENI. Germline trimming cut 0 bases from V and 6 bases from J; bases unmatched to any gene: 4. The CDR3 DNA is TGTGCCAGCTCACCACCTCCAGGGGGGTATGAAAAACTGTTTTTT. Its translation is CASSPPPGGYEKLFF. The whole variable domain, filled in from reference TRBV18 and TRBJ1-4, reads NAGVMQNPRHLVRRRGQEARLRCSPMKGHSHVYWYRQLPEEGLKFMVYLQKENIIDESGMPKERFSAEFPKEGPSILRIQQVVRGDSAAYFCASSPPPGGYEKLFFGSGTQLSVL.

The chain links TRBV2 to TRBJ2-7; 9 bases map to TRBD1. This CDR3 contains 13 residues. Trimming at V came to 7 bases and at J to 4 bases, leaving 5 bases not matched to a gene. In germline, CDR1 is SNHLY, CDR2 FYNNEI. CDR3 residues: CASTGTGRYEQYF. The DNA for the CDR3 is TGTGCCAGCACCGGGACAGGGAGATACGAGCAGTACTTC.

V gene TRBV6-1 combines with J gene TRBJ2-7; TRBD2 might be the D (6 bases). V gave up 7 bases and J gave up 9 bases, with 16 bases separating them. Germline V gene data show CDR1 as MNHNS and CDR2 as SASEGT. The CDR3 sequence is 12 residues long. The CDR3 DNA reads as TGTGCCAGCATCGCTACCTACGGGGGGCAGTACTTC. This codes for CASIATYGGQYF.

The J gene is TRBJ1-4, the V gene TRBV7-2, with D perhaps TRBD1 (5 bases). Germline CDR1 reads SGHTA; CDR2 reads FQGNSA. Trimming took off 1 base at V and 3 bases at J, with 9 bases between the two ends. The CDR3 length is 15 residues. CDR3 amino acids: CASSLGGGSNEKLFF. The CDR3 DNA follows: TGTGCCAGCAGCTTAGGGGGGGGGTCTAATGAAAAACTGTTTTTT.

The chain uses TRBV27 and TRBJ1-4; D is possibly TRBD1 (6 bases). V lost 2 bases and J 8 bases, leaving 12 bases between the germline ends. Germline CDR1 and CDR2: MNHEY and SMNVEV (reference sequence). The CDR3 runs 14 residues. CDR3 sequence (DNA): TGTGCCAGCAGTTTACGGGGGGCGGGAGAAAAACTGTTTTTT. Protein product: CASSLRGAGEKLFF. Based on the CDR3 plus reference TRBV27 and TRBJ1-4, the full variable domain is EAQVTQNPRYLITVTGKKLTVTCSQNMNHEYMSWYRQDPGLGLRQIYYSMNVEVTDKGDVPEGYKVSRKEKRNFPLILESPSPNQTSLYFCASSLRGAGEKLFFGSGTQLSVL.

The genes are TRBV30 and TRBJ2-2, with TRBD2 matching over 10 bases. The V gene's germline CDR1 is GTSNPN and CDR2 SVGIG (reference sequence). V shed 2 bases, J shed 7 bases, and the junction held 10 bases outside the gene matches. The CDR3 has 16 residues. CDR3 loop: CAWSSLAGVEGGELFF. CDR3 bases: TGTGCCTGGAGTTCCCTAGCGGGAGTTGAGGGCGGGGAGCTGTTTTTT.

As concerns this clone: The sample has other DNA sequences that encode this CDR3 too. This chain links TRBV6-6 with TRBJ2-7; D is unclear. CDR3 length equals 12 residues. The V end was cut by 0 bases, the J end by 4 bases, with 4 bases between. CDR1 is MNHNY and CDR2 is SVGAGI in the germline V gene (reference sequence). Here the CDR3 reads CASSYSLYEQYF. The CDR3 region has the DNA TGTGCCAGCAGTTACTCTTTATACGAGCAGTACTTC.

This clone came up a few times. The chain has TRBV4-2 and TRBJ2-2; D perhaps matches TRBD2 (6 bases). From germline, CDR1 is LGHNA and CDR2 YNFKEQ. Trimming pared 3 bases from V and 0 bases from J, leaving 11 bases between. The CDR3 sequence is 16 residues long. The CDR3 loop reads CASSQGLRANTGELFF. For the CDR3, the DNA is TGTGCCAGCAGCCAGGGACTCCGCGCGAACACCGGGGAGCTGTTTTTT.

This chain uses TRBV6-1 with TRBJ2-1, with 9 positions matching TRBD1. The CDR3 sequence is 15 residues long. Germline V gene data show CDR1 as MNHNS and CDR2 as SASEGT. V shed 6 bases and J 8 bases; nucleotides not matched to a gene: 11. The CDR3 protein is CASSPTGGESDEQFF. CDR3 nucleotide sequence: TGTGCCAGCAGCCCTACAGGGGGCGAGTCGGATGAGCAGTTCTTC.

The genes are TRBV5-4 and TRBJ1-2; TRBD1 matches 8 bases. Per germline, CDR1 SGHNT and CDR2 YYREEE (reference sequence). J was trimmed by 4 bases and V by 2 bases; bases with no gene match: 1. The CDR3 length is 13 residues. CDR3 amino acids: CASSLQGGYGYTF. The CDR3 DNA reads TGTGCCAGCAGCTTACAGGGGGGCTATGGCTACACCTTC.

In this sample, this clone turned up a few times. This chain links TRBV2 with TRBJ1-4, with 7 bases aligning to TRBD1. The trim removed 3 bases at V and 8 bases at J, leaving 6 bases unmatched. Looked up from germline, CDR1 is SNHLY and CDR2 is FYNNEI. The CDR3 is made up of 14 amino acids. The CDR3 DNA follows: TGTGCCAGCAGTGACAGGGGGAATTGGGAAAAACTGTTTTTT. Protein: CASSDRGNWEKLFF.

This chain links TRBV28 with TRBJ1-5, with D perhaps TRBD1 (6 bases). Germline V lookup: CDR1 MDHEN, CDR2 SYDVKM. The CDR3 is 15 residues long. V lost 7 bases, J lost 4 bases, and 17 bases lay in between. Written as DNA, the CDR3 is TGTGCCAGCACCTCGGGGGGGGGCTGGAATCAGCCCCAGCATTTT. Translation gives CASTSGGGWNQPQHF. The full variable domain, in which reference TRBV28 and TRBJ1-5 provide the parts outside the CDR3, is DVKVTQSSRYLVKRTGEKVFLECVQDMDHENMFWYRQDPGLGLRLIYFSYDVKMKEKGDIPEGYSVSREKKERFSLILESASTNQTSMYLCASTSGGGWNQPQHFGDGTRLSIL.

V and J are TRBV11-2 and TRBJ1-1; 9 bases fit TRBD1. V shed 2 bases, J shed 6 bases, and the junction held 10 bases outside the gene matches. Germline V gives CDR1 SGHAT, CDR2 FQNNGV. This CDR3 region has 16 residues. CDR3 region: CASSLLSTGQGAEAFF. The CDR3 DNA sequence: TGTGCCAGCAGCTTACTATCCACGGGACAGGGAGCTGAAGCTTTCTTT.

The V gene is TRBV5-1, the J gene TRBJ2-4; TRBD1 is a possible D gene (6 bases). CDR1 and CDR2 from the germline V gene are SGHRS and YFSETQ. V was shortened by 4 bases and J by 6 bases, with 14 bases between the two germline ends. CDR3 size: 14 residues. The CDR3 DNA is TGCGCCAGCAGCCCATCGAGGGGGATAAACATTCAGTACTTC. It specifies CASSPSRGINIQYF.

The CDR3 is CASSYERGDTQYF. The CDR3 nucleotides read TGTGCCAGCAGCTATGAACGGGGAGATACGCAGTATTTT. The chain uses TRBV13 and TRBJ2-3, with D possibly matching TRBD2 (5 bases). There are 13 residues in the CDR3. Per the germline V gene, CDR1 is PRHDT and CDR2 is FYEKMQ (reference sequence). V lost 4 bases, J lost 5 bases, and 10 bases lay in between.

Concerning this clone itself: A junction boundary mismatches the germline segment, possibly from a read error. The rearrangement joins TRBV7-9 to TRBJ2-7; D remains ambiguous. The germline CDR1 and CDR2 sequences are SEHNR and FQNEAQ (reference sequence). The CDR3 runs to 12 residues. CDR3 sequence (DNA): TGTTCCAGCAGCTTAGACGGTCACGAGCAGTACTTC. This translates into CSSSLDGHEQYF.

Only a few counts were recorded for this clone. This chain connects TRBV28 to TRBJ1-1, with 8 bases aligning to TRBD1. Unmatched junction bases numbered 4, after V lost 8 bases and J lost 8 bases. The germline V gene has CDR1 MDHEN and CDR2 SYDVKM. The CDR3 length is 11 residues. The CDR3 nucleotides read TGTGCCAGCCGACAGGGGCCCGAAGCTTTCTTT. Translation: CASRQGPEAFF.

The chain links TRBV29-1 to TRBJ2-2; 9 bases match TRBD1. After removal of 6 bases from V and 16 bases from J, the junction contained 12 bases not matched to a gene. Germline lookup yields CDR1 SQVTM and CDR2 ANQGSEA. This CDR3 spans 12 amino acids. Here the CDR3 DNA reads TGCAGCGTCCGGGACAGGGCATGGAATGGGTTTTTT. It encodes CSVRDRAWNGFF.

The chain combines TRBV7-9 with TRBJ1-1; D perhaps matches TRBD1 (5 bases). Germline V gene data show CDR1 as SEHNR and CDR2 as FQNEAQ (reference sequence). Trimming cost V 1 base and J 0 bases, with 9 bases left between them. The CDR3 consists of 15 residues. In DNA, the CDR3 is TGTGCCAGCAGCTTAGGAGACAGCATGAACACTGAAGCTTTCTTT. Residues: CASSLGDSMNTEAFF.

This clone was picked up a small number of times. The V call is TRBV18, the J call TRBJ1-1, with D uncertain. This CDR3 is 13 amino acids long. Looked up from germline, CDR1 is KGHSH and CDR2 is LQKENI. Trimming cost V 3 bases and J 7 bases, with 12 bases left between them. CDR3 DNA sequence: TGTGCCAGCTCACCCACCGGGCGGGGTGAAGCTTTCTTT. This gives the protein CASSPTGRGEAFF.

The gene calls are TRBV9 and TRBJ1-3, with 9 bases lining up with TRBD1. V gave up 2 bases and J gave up 2 bases; unmatched junction bases: 2. CDR3 size: 15 residues. CDR1 is SGDLS, CDR2 YYNGEE, per germline. As DNA, the CDR3 is TGTGCCAGCAGCGTCGGGGACAGGGCTGGAAACACCATATATTTT. Translated: CASSVGDRAGNTIYF.

This clone was counted a single time. The chain links TRBV4-1 to TRBJ2-1; 15 bases fit TRBD2. The CDR3 contains 16 residues. V lost 4 bases to trimming and J lost 10 bases; unmatched junction nucleotides: 8. Germline V lookup: CDR1 MGHRA, CDR2 YSYEKL. CDR3: CASSRHPGLAGGEQFF. The CDR3 region has the DNA TGCGCCAGCAGCCGCCACCCGGGACTAGCGGGAGGAGAGCAGTTCTTC.

V is TRBV2 and J is TRBJ2-3; 9 bases are a match to TRBD2. This CDR3 has 16 residues. Trimming at V came to 7 bases and at J to 4 bases, leaving 12 bases not matched to a gene. The germline V gene encodes CDR1 SNHLY and CDR2 FYNNEI. The CDR3 loop reads CASNRLAGEGADTQYF. The CDR3 nucleotides read TGTGCCAGCAACCGATTAGCGGGAGAAGGGGCAGATACGCAGTATTTT.